This T cell receptor beta chain was sequenced in a study of shared clonotypes between healthy human individuals. The CDR3 spans 14 residues. Looked up from germline, CDR1 is PRHDT and CDR2 is FYEKMQ (reference sequence). V gave up 6 bases and J gave up 1 base; unmatched junction bases: 3. Only in-frame clones appear in the TCRdb table, and some are missing; sequencing was by immunoSEQ multiplex PCR. The sample contains 2 million to 2.5 million clones, approximately 93% of which appear only once. The sequence was obtained from a man in his late teens or twenties in good health. Some clones in this sample may be carry-over from other donors' samples. The sample consisted of naive CD4+ T cells from PBMCs. Subset specified: CD45RA+ positively selected. The rearrangement links TRBV13 to TRBJ2-1; 7 nucleotides align to TRBD2. The CDR3 protein is CASSLAASYNEQFF. In DNA form, the CDR3 reads TGTGCCAGCAGTCTAGCGGCTTCCTACAATGAGCAGTTCTTC. Full variable domain (rest looked up from reference TRBV13 and TRBJ2-1): AAGVIQSPRHLIKEKRETATLKCYPIPRHDTVYWYQQGPGQDPQFLISFYEKMQSDKGSIPDRFSAQQFSDYHSELNMSSLELGDSALYFCASSLAASYNEQFFGPGTRLTVL.